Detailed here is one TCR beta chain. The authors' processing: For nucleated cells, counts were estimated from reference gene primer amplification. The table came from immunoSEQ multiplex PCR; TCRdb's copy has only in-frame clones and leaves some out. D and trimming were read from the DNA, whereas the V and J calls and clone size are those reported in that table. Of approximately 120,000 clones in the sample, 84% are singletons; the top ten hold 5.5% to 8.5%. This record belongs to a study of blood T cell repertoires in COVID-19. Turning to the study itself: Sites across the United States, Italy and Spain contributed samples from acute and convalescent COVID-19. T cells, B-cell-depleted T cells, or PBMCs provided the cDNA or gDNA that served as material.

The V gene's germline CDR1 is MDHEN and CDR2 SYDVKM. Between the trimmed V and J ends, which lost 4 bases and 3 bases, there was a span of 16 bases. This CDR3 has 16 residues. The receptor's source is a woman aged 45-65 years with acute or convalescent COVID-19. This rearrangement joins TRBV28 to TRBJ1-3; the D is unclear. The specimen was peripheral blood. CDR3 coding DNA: TGTGCCAGCAGTTCCGTCCCGGTTTCCCTTGGAAACACCATATATTTT. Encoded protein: CASSSVPVSLGNTIYF.